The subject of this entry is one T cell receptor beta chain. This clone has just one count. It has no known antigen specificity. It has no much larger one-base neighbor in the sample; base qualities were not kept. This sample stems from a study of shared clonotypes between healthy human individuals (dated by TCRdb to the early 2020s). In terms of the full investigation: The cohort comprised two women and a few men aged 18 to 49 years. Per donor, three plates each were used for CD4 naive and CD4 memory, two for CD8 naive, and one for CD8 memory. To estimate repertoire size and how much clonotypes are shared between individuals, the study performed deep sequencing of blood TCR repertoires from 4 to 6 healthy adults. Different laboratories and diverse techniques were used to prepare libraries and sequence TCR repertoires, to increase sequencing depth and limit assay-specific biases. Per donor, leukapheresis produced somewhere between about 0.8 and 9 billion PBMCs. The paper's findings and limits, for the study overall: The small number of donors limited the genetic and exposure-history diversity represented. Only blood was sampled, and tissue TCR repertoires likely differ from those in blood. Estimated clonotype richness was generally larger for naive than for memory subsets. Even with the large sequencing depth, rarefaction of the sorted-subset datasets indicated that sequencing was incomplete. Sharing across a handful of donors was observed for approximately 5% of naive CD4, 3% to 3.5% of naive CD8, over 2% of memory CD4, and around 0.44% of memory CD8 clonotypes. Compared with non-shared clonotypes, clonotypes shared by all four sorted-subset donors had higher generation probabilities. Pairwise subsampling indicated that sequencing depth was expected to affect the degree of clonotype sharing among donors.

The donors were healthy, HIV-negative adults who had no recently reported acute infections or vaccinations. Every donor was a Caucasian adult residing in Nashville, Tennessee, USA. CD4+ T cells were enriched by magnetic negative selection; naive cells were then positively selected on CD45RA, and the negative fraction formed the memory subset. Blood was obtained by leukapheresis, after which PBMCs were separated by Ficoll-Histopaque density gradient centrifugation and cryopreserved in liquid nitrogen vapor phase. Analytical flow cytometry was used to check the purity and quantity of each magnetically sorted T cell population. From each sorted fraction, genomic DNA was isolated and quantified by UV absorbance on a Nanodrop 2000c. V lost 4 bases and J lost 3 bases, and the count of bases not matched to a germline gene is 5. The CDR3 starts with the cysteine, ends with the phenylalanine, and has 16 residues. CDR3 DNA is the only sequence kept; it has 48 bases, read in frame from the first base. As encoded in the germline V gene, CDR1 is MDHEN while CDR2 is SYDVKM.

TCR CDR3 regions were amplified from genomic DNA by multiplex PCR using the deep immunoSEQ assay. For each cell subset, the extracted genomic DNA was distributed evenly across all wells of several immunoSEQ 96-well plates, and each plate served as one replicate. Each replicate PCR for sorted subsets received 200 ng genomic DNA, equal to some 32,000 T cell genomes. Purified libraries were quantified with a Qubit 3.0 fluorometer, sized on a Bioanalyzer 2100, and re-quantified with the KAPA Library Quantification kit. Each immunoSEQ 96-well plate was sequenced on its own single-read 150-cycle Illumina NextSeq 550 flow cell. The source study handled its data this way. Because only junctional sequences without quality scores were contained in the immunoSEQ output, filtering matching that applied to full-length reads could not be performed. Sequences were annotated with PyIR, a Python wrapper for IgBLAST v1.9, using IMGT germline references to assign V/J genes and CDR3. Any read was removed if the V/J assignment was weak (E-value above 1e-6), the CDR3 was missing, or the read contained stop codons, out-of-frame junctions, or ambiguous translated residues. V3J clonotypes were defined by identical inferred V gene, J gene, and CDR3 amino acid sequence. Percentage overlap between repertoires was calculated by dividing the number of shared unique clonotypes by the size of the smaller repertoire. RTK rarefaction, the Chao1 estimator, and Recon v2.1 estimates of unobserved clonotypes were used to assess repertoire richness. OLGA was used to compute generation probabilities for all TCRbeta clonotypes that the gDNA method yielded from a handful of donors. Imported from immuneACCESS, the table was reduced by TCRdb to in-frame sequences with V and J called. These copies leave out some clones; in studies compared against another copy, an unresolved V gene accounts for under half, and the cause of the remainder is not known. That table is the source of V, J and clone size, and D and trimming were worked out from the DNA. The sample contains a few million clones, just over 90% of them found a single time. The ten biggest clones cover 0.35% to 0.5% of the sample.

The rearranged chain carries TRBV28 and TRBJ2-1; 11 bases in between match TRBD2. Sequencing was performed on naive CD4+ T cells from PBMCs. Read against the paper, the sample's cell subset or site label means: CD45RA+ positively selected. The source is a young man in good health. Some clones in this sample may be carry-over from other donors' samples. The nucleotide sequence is TGTGCCAGCAGTTCAACTAGCGGGAGAGTCTACAATGAGCAGTTCTTC. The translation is CASSSTSGRVYNEQFF.